This T cell receptor (beta chain) appears in the sequencing data of a study of blood T cell repertoires in COVID-19. The overall study: COVID-19 samples collected from the United States, Italy and Spain covered acute and convalescent phases. Sources were T cells, B-cell-depleted T cells, or PBMCs; the material itself was cDNA or gDNA.

Germline CDR1 is SQVTM and CDR2 is ANQGSEA. The CDR3 runs 17 residues. V shed 6 bases and J 0 bases; nucleotides not matched to a gene: 12. Original processing notes: Amplification with reference gene primers provided the estimates of nucleated cell counts. The method was immunoSEQ multiplex PCR; TCRdb's version includes in-frame clones alone and lacks a portion of them. V, J and clone size derive from that table, while D and trimming were established from the DNA sequence. Of approximately 320,000 clones listed, roughly 85% were seen once; the top ten hold around 7.2%. This TCR was recovered from a human donor in a cohort sampled during active COVID-19. The rearrangement uses TRBV29-1 and TRBJ2-1; 9 bases are shared with TRBD2. Material: peripheral blood. The CDR3 region has the DNA TGCAGCGTCAGAGCGGGGGGTCTTTTTAGCTCCTACAATGAGCAGTTCTTC. Protein product: CSVRAGGLFSSYNEQFF.